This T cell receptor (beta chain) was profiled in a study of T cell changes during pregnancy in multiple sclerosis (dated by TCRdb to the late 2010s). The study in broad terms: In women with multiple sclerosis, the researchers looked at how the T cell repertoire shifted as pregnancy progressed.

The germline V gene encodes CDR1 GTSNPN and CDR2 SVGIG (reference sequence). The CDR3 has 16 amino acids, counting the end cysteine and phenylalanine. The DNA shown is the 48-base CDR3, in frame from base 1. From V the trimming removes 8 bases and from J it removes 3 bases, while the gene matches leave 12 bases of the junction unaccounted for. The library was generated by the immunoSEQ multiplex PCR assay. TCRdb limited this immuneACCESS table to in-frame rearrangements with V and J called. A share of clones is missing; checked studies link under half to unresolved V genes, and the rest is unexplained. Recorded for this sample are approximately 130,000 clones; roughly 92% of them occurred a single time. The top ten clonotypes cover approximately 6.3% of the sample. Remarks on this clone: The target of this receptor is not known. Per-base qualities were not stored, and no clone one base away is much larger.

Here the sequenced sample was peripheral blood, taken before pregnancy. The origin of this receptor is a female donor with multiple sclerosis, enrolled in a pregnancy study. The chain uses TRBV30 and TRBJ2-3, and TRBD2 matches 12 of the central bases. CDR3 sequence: CAVRPSGRAWTDTQYF. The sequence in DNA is TGTGCCGTGCGGCCTAGCGGGAGGGCCTGGACAGATACGCAGTATTTT.